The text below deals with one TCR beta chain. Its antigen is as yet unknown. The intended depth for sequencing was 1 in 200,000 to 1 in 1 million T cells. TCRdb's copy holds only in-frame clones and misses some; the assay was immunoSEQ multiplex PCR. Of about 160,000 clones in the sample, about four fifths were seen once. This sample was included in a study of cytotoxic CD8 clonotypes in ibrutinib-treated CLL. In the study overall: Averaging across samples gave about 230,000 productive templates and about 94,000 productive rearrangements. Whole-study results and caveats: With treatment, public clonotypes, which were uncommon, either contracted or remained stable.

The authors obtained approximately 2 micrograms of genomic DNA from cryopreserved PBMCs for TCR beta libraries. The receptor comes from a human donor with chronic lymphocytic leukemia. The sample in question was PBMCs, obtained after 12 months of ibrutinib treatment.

The CDR3, as DNA: TGCGCCAGCAGCCGGGGGACGGACCGCAATCAGCCCCAGCATTTT. Its translation is CASSRGTDRNQPQHF. The rearrangement joins TRBV5-1 to TRBJ1-5; TRBD1 is a possible D gene (5 bases). V lost 4 bases and J lost 2, with 13 bases in between. The CDR3 is made up of 15 amino acids. The germline V gene has CDR1 SGHRS and CDR2 YFSETQ.